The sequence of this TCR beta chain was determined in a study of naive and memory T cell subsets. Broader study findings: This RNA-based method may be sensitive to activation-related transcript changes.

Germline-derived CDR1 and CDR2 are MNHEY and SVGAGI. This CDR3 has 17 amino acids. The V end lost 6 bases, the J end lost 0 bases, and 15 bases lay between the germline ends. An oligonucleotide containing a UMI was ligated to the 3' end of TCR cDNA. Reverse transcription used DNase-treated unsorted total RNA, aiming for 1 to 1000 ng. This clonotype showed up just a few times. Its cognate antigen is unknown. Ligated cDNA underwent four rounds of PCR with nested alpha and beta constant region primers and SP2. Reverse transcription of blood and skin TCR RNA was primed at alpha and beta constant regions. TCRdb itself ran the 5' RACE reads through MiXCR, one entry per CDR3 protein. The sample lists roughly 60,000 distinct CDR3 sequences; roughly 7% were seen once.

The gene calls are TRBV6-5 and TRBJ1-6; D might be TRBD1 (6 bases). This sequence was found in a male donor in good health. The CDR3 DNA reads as TGTGCCAGCAGGAGCAATACAGGGAGCTCCTATAATTCACCCCTCCACTTT. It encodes CASRSNTGSSYNSPLHF.